The subject of this entry is one T cell receptor beta chain. The data belong to a study of blood T cells in healthy people across ages. A second PCR, run for about 6 to 12 cycles, used a sample-barcoded 5' primer plus a J-beta primer mix. TCRdb used MiXCR to reprocess the 5' RACE reads, holding one entry per CDR3 protein. The top ten hold about 3.9% of the sample, which has fewer than 650,000 distinct CDR3 sequences, roughly a quarter seen once. V dropped 6 bases and J dropped 4 bases, with 19 bases sitting between them. The CDR3 is 16 residues long. Germline lookup yields CDR1 SGHRS and CDR2 YFSETQ. The same sample was also studied in work on T cells of mothers and their children.

This TCR derives from a boy aged 2 to 9 in good health. The sample comprised blood. The chain has TRBV5-1 and TRBJ2-2; D might be TRBD1 (6 bases). The CDR3 coding sequence is TGCGCCAGCACCGCCAGGGACACGTCGAGCACCGGGGAGCTGTTTTTT. It encodes CASTARDTSSTGELFF.